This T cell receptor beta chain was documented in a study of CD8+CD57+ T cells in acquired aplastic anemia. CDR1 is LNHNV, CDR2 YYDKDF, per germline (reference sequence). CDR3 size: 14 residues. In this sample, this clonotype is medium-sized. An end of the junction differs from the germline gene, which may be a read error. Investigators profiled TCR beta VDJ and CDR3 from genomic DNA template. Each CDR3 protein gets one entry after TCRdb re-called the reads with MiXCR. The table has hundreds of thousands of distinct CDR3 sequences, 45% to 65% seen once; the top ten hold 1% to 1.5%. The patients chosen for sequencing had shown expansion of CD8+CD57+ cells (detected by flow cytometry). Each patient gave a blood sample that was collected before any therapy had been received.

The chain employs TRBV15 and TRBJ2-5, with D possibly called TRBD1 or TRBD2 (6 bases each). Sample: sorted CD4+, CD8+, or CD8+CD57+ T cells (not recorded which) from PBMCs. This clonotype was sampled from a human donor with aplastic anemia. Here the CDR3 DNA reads TGTGCCACCAGCACCAGGGTCACGGGGGCCCCCGTCTTCTTC. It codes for CATSTRVTGAPVFF.